These 3 T cell receptor beta chains came from one sample sequenced in a study of cytomegalovirus exposure and HLA in healthy donors (dated by TCRdb to 2016 to 2017). The receptor library was made with the immunoSEQ multiplex PCR assay. A mixture of 60 forward primers for TCR Vbeta segments and 13 reverse primers for TCR Jbeta segments was used in the multiplex PCR. The table comes from immuneACCESS by way of TCRdb, which keeps in-frame sequences with V and J called. Part of the clones is missing from these tables; in studies checked, under half for an unresolved V gene and the rest for unknown reasons. The sample includes approximately 110,000 clones, with about 86% observed a single time. The ten largest clones represent over 2% of the sample. Sequencing was done on a sample of PBMCs. These receptors were collected from a woman in her 30s in good health and CMV-seronegative.

V and J are TRBV5-6 and TRBJ2-3; maybe TRBD2 (5 bases). Trimming pared 0 bases from V and 7 bases from J, leaving 15 bases between. The CDR3 totals 15 residues. CDR1 is SGHDT and CDR2 is YYEEEE in the germline V gene. The CDR3 sequence is CASSLGPSQSNTQYF. DNA of the CDR3: TGTGCCAGCAGCTTGGGTCCTAGCCAGTCGAATACGCAGTATTTT. The variable domain in full, with the rest retrieved from reference TRBV5-6 and TRBJ2-3, is DAGVTQSPTHLIKTRGQQVTLRCSPKSGHDTVSWYQQALGQGPQFIFQYYEEEERQRGNFPDRFSGHQFPNYSSELNVNALLLGDSALYLCASSLGPSQSNTQYFGPGTRLTVL.

The J gene is TRBJ1-1, the V gene TRBV11-2, with 8 bases aligning to TRBD1. Trimming at V came to 1 base and at J to 1 base, leaving 8 bases not matched to a gene. The germline V gene has CDR1 SGHAT and CDR2 FQNNGV. This CDR3 contains 17 residues. The CDR3 nucleotides are TGTGCCAGCAGCTTAGGAGGGCTGACAGGGGCGAACACTGAAGCTTTCTTT. Translating it yields CASSLGGLTGANTEAFF.

The CDR3 spells CASSEVGTGPEAFF. The CDR3 region has the DNA TGTGCCAGCAGTGAAGTAGGGACAGGGCCTGAAGCTTTCTTT. V is TRBV6-1 and J is TRBJ1-1, with 9 positions matching TRBD1. V dropped 1 base and J dropped 6; count of bases not matched to a gene: 3. The CDR3 covers 14 residues. Germline-derived CDR1 and CDR2 are MNHNS and SASEGT.